The 27 T cell receptor beta chains below were found in one sample sequenced in a study of shared clonotypes between healthy human individuals. Sequenced by immunoSEQ multiplex PCR; TCRdb stores in-frame clones only, minus some. This sample has approximately 530,000 clones; about 95% occur once, and the top ten carry about 0.054%. Input material: naive CD4+ T cells sorted from blood. Regarding subset: CD45RA+ positively selected. The receptors come from a young woman in good health.

The count of this clone is one. The V call is TRBV7-8, the J call TRBJ2-5; 7 bases fit TRBD1. Germline V CDR1 and CDR2: SGHVS, FQNEAQ. There are 13 residues in the CDR3. V shed 6 bases, J shed 6 bases, and the junction held 7 bases outside the gene matches. The CDR3 is CASRRGQEQTQYF. Written as DNA, the CDR3 is TGTGCCAGCAGGAGAGGACAGGAGCAGACCCAGTACTTC.

The chain has TRBV29-1 and TRBJ2-3, with D possibly being TRBD1 (5 bases). The length of the CDR3 is 13 residues. Per the germline V gene, CDR1 is SQVTM and CDR2 is ANQGSEA. The V gene lost 7 bases and the J gene lost 2 bases, with 13 bases spanning the gap. This CDR3 reads CSGGQGPTDTQYF. The CDR3 DNA sequence: TGCAGCGGGGGCCAGGGTCCCACAGATACGCAGTATTTT.

V is TRBV7-2 and J is TRBJ2-3; D unclear. This CDR3 is built from 15 residues. V lost 5 bases, J lost 4 bases, and 16 bases lay in between. Germline lookup yields CDR1 SGHTA and CDR2 FQGNSA. CDR3 in amino acids: CASSLRHPKPDTQYF. CDR3 coding DNA: TGTGCCAGCAGCCTAAGACACCCCAAACCAGATACGCAGTATTTT.

J is TRBJ2-2 and V is TRBV6-5; D is unclear. CDR3 length equals 12 residues. Germline CDR1 reads MNHEY; CDR2 reads SVGAGI. V was pared by 6 bases and J by 5 bases, with 7 bases between. The CDR3 coding sequence is TGTGCCAGCAGAAGGGTTACCGGGGAGCTGTTTTTT. It yields the protein CASRRVTGELFF.

The V gene is TRBV4-2, the J gene TRBJ1-4; 7 nucleotides agree with TRBD1. Germline trimming cut 6 bases from V and 8 bases from J; bases unmatched to any gene: 12. CDR3 length: 15 residues. The germline V gene has CDR1 LGHNA and CDR2 YNFKEQ. In DNA form, the CDR3 reads TGTGCCAGCAGTGTAACAGGGGCCTTGGTAGAAAAACTGTTTTTT. This gives the protein CASSVTGALVEKLFF.

DNA of the CDR3: TGTGCCAGCAGTCAACGCGACAGTTCATCCTACGAGCAGTACTTC. Translated: CASSQRDSSSYEQYF. The J gene is TRBJ2-5, the V gene TRBV28, with D possibly TRBD1 on 5 matching bases. The J call may be mistaken, given a closer DNA end match to TRBJ2-7. The V gene's germline CDR1 is MDHEN and CDR2 SYDVKM. CDR3 size: 15 residues.

The chain carries TRBV5-4 and TRBJ2-5, with 11 bases aligning to TRBD1. Germline V gene sequence: CDR1 SGHNT, CDR2 YYREEE (reference sequence). This CDR3 is built from 14 residues. The V gene end was trimmed by 4 bases and the J gene end by 5 bases; junction bases not matched to a gene: 4. The CDR3 loop is CASSGDRGGETQYF. The DNA for the CDR3 is TGTGCCAGCAGCGGGGACAGGGGGGGGGAGACCCAGTACTTC.

The chain employs TRBV10-2 and TRBJ1-4, with D perhaps TRBD1 (5 bases). The CDR3 is made up of 14 amino acids. Germline V gene sequence: CDR1 WSHSY, CDR2 SAAADI. V dropped 6 bases and J dropped 0 bases, with 8 bases sitting between them. The CDR3 DNA follows: TGCGCCAGCAGACCGGGGGCAACTAATGAAAAACTGTTTTTT. It translates to CASRPGATNEKLFF.

This clone was found once. The rearrangement joins TRBV28 to TRBJ2-7, with 13 positions matching TRBD2. Trimming removed 6 bases from V and 2 bases from J; junction bases left unmatched: 10. The CDR3 extends over 17 amino acids. Germline V gene lookup returns CDR1 MDHEN and CDR2 SYDVKM. CDR3 DNA: TGTGCCAGCAGATCGAGGGGGACTAGCGGGATACCCTACGAGCAGTACTTC. Its protein is CASRSRGTSGIPYEQYF.

This rearrangement joins TRBV28 to TRBJ1-3, with D perhaps TRBD1 (5 bases). CDR1 and CDR2 from the germline V gene are MDHEN and SYDVKM. The CDR3 is 12 residues long. Trimming pared 6 bases from V and 8 bases from J, leaving 11 bases between. CDR3 loop: CASSRNRYTIYF. CDR3 in DNA: TGTGCCAGCAGCAGAAACAGGTACACCATATATTTT.

The chain carries TRBV6-1 and TRBJ2-5; 7 bases line up with TRBD2. Germline CDR1 and CDR2: MNHNS and SASEGT. V lost 9 bases to trimming and J lost 5 bases; unmatched junction nucleotides: 6. This CDR3 is 12 amino acids long. The CDR3 reads CASRLAPETQYF. The DNA for the CDR3 is TGTGCCAGTCGACTAGCCCCCGAGACCCAGTACTTC.

The rearrangement links TRBV5-4 to TRBJ2-1; 9 nucleotides agree with TRBD2. The CDR3 covers 16 residues. After removal of 4 bases from V and 9 bases from J, the junction contained 14 bases not matched to a gene. Germline CDR1 reads SGHNT; CDR2 reads YYREEE (reference sequence). The CDR3, as DNA: TGTGCCAGCAGCCCGGGACTAGCTGTTAAGTATGGTGAGCAGTTCTTC. Its translation is CASSPGLAVKYGEQFF.

V usage is TRBV18 and J usage is TRBJ2-5, with D tentatively TRBD1 or TRBD2 (6 bases each). CDR3 length: 15 residues. The V end was cut by 3 bases, the J end by 5 bases, with 16 bases between. The germline V gene has CDR1 KGHSH and CDR2 LQKENI. CDR3 amino acids: CASSPLDGGHETQYF. The CDR3 DNA reads TGTGCCAGCTCACCTCTCGATGGGGGGCACGAGACCCAGTACTTC.

The V gene is TRBV7-2, the J gene TRBJ2-5, with 7 positions matching TRBD1. Germline values: CDR1 SGHTA, CDR2 FQGNSA. Trimming took 1 base from V and 5 from J; bases not matched to a gene: 1. This CDR3 contains 13 residues. The CDR3 reads CASSLDRGETQYF. CDR3 nucleotide sequence: TGTGCCAGCAGCTTAGACAGGGGTGAGACCCAGTACTTC.

CDR3 loop: CASSPTGTENYGYTF. In nucleotides, the CDR3 is TGTGCCAGCAGCCCGACCGGGACAGAAAATTATGGCTACACCTTC. The chain has TRBV5-8 and TRBJ1-2, with TRBD1 matching 7 bases. Germline V lookup: CDR1 SGHTS, CDR2 YDEGEE. The trim removed 4 bases at V and 5 bases at J, leaving 11 bases unmatched. This CDR3 region has 15 residues.

This sequence joins TRBV5-8 and TRBJ2-3; 8 bases agree with TRBD1. The CDR3 is made up of 15 amino acids. From germline, CDR1 is SGHTS and CDR2 YDEGEE. V gave up 3 bases and J gave up 1 base; unmatched junction bases: 4. The CDR3 DNA reads as TGTGCCAGCAGCTGGGGACAGGTCGGCACAGATACGCAGTATTTT. The encoded protein is CASSWGQVGTDTQYF.

The chain joins TRBV4-1 to TRBJ1-2; 7 nucleotides match TRBD1. Germline V gene data show CDR1 as MGHRA and CDR2 as YSYEKL. The CDR3 loop spans 17 amino acids. V dropped 1 base and J dropped 4; count of bases not matched to a gene: 12. Here the CDR3 reads CASSQGIPGGFVYGYTF. The CDR3 DNA follows: TGCGCCAGCAGCCAAGGCATCCCAGGGGGTTTCGTCTATGGCTACACCTTC.

The chain joins TRBV4-2 to TRBJ1-5; a weak D match, TRBD1 (6 bases). Germline lookup yields CDR1 LGHNA and CDR2 YNFKEQ. Trimming left V 4 bases short and J 6 bases short, with 22 bases between. The CDR3 length is 17 residues. The CDR3 loop is CASSLKGQEGGGQPQHF. The CDR3 DNA is TGTGCCAGCAGCCTCAAGGGCCAGGAGGGGGGAGGTCAGCCCCAGCATTTT.

This clone was recorded only once. V gene TRBV28 combines with J gene TRBJ2-7, with 10 bases lining up with TRBD1. Germline loops: CDR1 MDHEN, CDR2 SYDVKM. The CDR3 contains 14 residues. V lost 5 bases to trimming and J lost 3 bases; unmatched junction nucleotides: 4. The CDR3 region is CASSKDRGYYEQYF. The CDR3 DNA is TGTGCCAGCAGTAAGGACAGGGGGTACTACGAGCAGTACTTC.

The chain links TRBV7-3 to TRBJ1-1; D might be TRBD1 (5 bases). Trimming cost V 3 bases and J 4 bases, with 9 bases left between them. The CDR3 consists of 13 residues. From germline, CDR1 is SGHTA and CDR2 FQGTGA. CDR3 sequence: CASSLGEATEAFF. CDR3 DNA: TGTGCCAGCAGCTTGGGGGAGGCCACTGAAGCTTTCTTT.

The chain recombines TRBV14 with TRBJ1-2, with D possibly TRBD1 on 6 matching bases. Trimming took 0 bases from V and 1 from J, leaving 9 bases between them. This CDR3 is built from 15 residues. The V gene's germline CDR1 is SGHDN and CDR2 FVKESK. The CDR3 DNA follows: TGTGCCAGCAGCCAAGAGGCAGGGGTTAACTATGGCTACACCTTC. Its translation: CASSQEAGVNYGYTF.

The rearrangement uses TRBV4-2 and TRBJ2-2, with D possibly TRBD2 on 6 matching bases. CDR3 length: 16 amino acids. CDR1 LGHNA and CDR2 YNFKEQ come from the germline V gene. V was cut by 0 bases and J by 2 bases, with 10 bases left in between. The CDR3 loop reads CASSQDDSGNTGELFF. Written as DNA, the CDR3 is TGTGCCAGCAGCCAAGATGATAGCGGAAACACCGGGGAGCTGTTTTTT.

CDR3 amino acids: CASSLGQGAPGANVLTF. CDR3 nucleotide sequence: TGTGCCAGCAGCTTAGGACAGGGGGCTCCTGGGGCCAACGTCCTGACTTTC. This chain joins TRBV7-7 and TRBJ2-6; 10 bases align to TRBD1. There are 17 residues in the CDR3. Looked up from germline, CDR1 is SSHAT and CDR2 is FNYEAQ (reference sequence). The V segment lost 1 base and the J segment 2 bases; nucleotides outside the gene matches: 2.

This rearrangement joins TRBV27 to TRBJ2-4; maybe TRBD2 (6 bases). Germline loops: CDR1 MNHEY, CDR2 SMNVEV (reference sequence). The CDR3 extends over 14 amino acids. V was pared by 8 bases and J by 9 bases, with 20 bases between. The CDR3 DNA reads as TGTGCCAGCCAGAGGAAGGCAGGCGGGGCCATTCAGTACTTC. The encoded protein is CASQRKAGGAIQYF.

V and J are TRBV6-5 and TRBJ1-5, with D possibly being TRBD1 (5 bases). The germline gives CDR1 MNHEY, CDR2 SVGAGI. CDR3 length: 15 amino acids. V lost 5 bases to trimming and J lost 3 bases, with 14 bases between them. The CDR3 is CASSRTTEANQPQHF. The DNA of the CDR3 is TGTGCCAGCAGTCGGACGACAGAGGCCAATCAGCCCCAGCATTTT.

This chain links TRBV28 with TRBJ1-1; unclear D gene. This CDR3 contains 11 residues. The V end lost 3 bases, the J end lost 8 bases, and 7 bases lay between the germline ends. Germline lookup yields CDR1 MDHEN and CDR2 SYDVKM. The CDR3 DNA follows: TGTGCCAGCAGTTTGGCAGCCGAAGCTTTCTTT. Amino acid sequence: CASSLAAEAFF.

The V call is TRBV27, the J call TRBJ2-4; 11 nucleotides agree with TRBD1. CDR3 length: 17 amino acids. In germline, CDR1 is MNHEY, CDR2 SMNVEV (reference sequence). The V and J ends lost 4 bases and 0 bases, in that order; junction bases with no gene match: 5. The CDR3 DNA sequence: TGTGCCAGCAGTTCGGACAGGGGGCGTTTAGCCAAAAACATTCAGTACTTC. Encoded protein: CASSSDRGRLAKNIQYF.